The 18 T cell receptor beta chains given below trace back to one sample, sequenced in a study of T cell changes during pregnancy in multiple sclerosis. The protocol was immunoSEQ multiplex PCR, while the TCRdb copy is restricted to in-frame clones and leaves out a portion. The sample includes 43,000 or so clones, approximately 92% of them seen just once. Specimen: peripheral blood, collected in the third trimester of pregnancy. The receptors come from a female donor with multiple sclerosis, enrolled in a pregnancy study.

This clone was counted a single time. The V gene is TRBV7-9, the J gene TRBJ2-1; 8 bases are a match to TRBD2. The V segment lost 7 bases and the J segment 4 bases; nucleotides outside the gene matches: 9. CDR1 is SEHNR, CDR2 FQNEAQ, per germline (reference sequence). The CDR3 loop spans 15 amino acids. CDR3 DNA: TGTGCCAGCATCAATAGCGGGGAGGGGTACAATGAGCAGTTCTTC. Protein sequence: CASINSGEGYNEQFF. The entire variable domain, with the rest obtained from reference TRBV7-9 and TRBJ2-1, is as follows: DTGVSQNPRHKITKRGQNVTFRCDPISEHNRLYWYRQTLGQGPEFLTYFQNEAQLEKSRLLSDRFSAERPKGSFSTLEIQRTEQGDSAMYLCASINSGEGYNEQFFGPGTRLTVL.

The V call is TRBV7-9, the J call TRBJ2-3, with 7 bases that match TRBD2. Germline V gene sequence: CDR1 SEHNR, CDR2 FQNEAQ (reference sequence). V lost 6 bases and J lost 2; bases outside the gene matches: 11. CDR3 length: 16 amino acids. The CDR3 DNA sequence: TGTGCCAGCAGTAACGTCCGGGACTACCTCACAGATACGCAGTATTTT. Amino acid sequence: CASSNVRDYLTDTQYF.

The CDR3 DNA reads as TGCAGTGCCACAGCTTACGAGCAGTACTTC. The encoded protein is CSATAYEQYF. The V call is TRBV20-1, the J call TRBJ2-7; D is unclear. Per the germline V gene, CDR1 is DFQATT and CDR2 is SNEGSKA (reference sequence). The CDR3 has 10 residues. Trimming stripped 6 bases from V and 4 bases from J, with 7 bases between.

The chain carries TRBV13 and TRBJ1-3; D may be TRBD1 (5 bases). Trimming pared 5 bases from V and 0 bases from J, leaving 17 bases between. CDR1 and CDR2 from the germline V gene are PRHDT and FYEKMQ (reference sequence). The CDR3 contains 17 residues. The CDR3 sequence is CASSRSGLEPSGNTIYF. The CDR3 region has the DNA TGTGCCAGCAGCCGTTCAGGGTTGGAGCCCTCTGGAAACACCATATATTTT. The variable domain in full, with the rest retrieved from reference TRBV13 and TRBJ1-3, is AAGVIQSPRHLIKEKRETATLKCYPIPRHDTVYWYQQGPGQDPQFLISFYEKMQSDKGSIPDRFSAQQFSDYHSELNMSSLELGDSALYFCASSRSGLEPSGNTIYFGEGSWLTVV.

This chain links TRBV28 with TRBJ1-1, with D maybe TRBD1 (5 bases). Germline V CDR1 and CDR2: MDHEN, SYDVKM. CDR3 length equals 15 residues. The V end lost 1 base, the J end lost 5 bases, and 14 bases lay between the germline ends. CDR3 in amino acids: CASSLFRGMRTEAFF. Written as DNA, the CDR3 is TGTGCCAGCAGTTTATTTAGGGGAATGCGGACTGAAGCTTTCTTT.

CDR3: CAWSTGLGVYEQYF. In nucleotides, the CDR3 is TGTGCCTGGAGCACGGGACTCGGGGTTTACGAGCAGTACTTC. The chain combines TRBV30 with TRBJ2-7; D may be TRBD2 (6 bases). Germline values: CDR1 GTSNPN, CDR2 SVGIG (reference sequence). This CDR3 is 14 amino acids long. V lost 3 bases to trimming and J lost 4 bases, with 16 bases between them. Full variable domain (outside the CDR3, taken from reference TRBV30 and TRBJ2-7): SQTIHQWPATLVQPVGSPLSLECTVEGTSNPNLYWYRQAAGRGLQLLFYSVGIGQISSEVPQNLSASRPQDRQFILSSKKLLLSDSGFYLCAWSTGLGVYEQYFGPGTRLTVT.

A few counts support this clone. The chain couples TRBV6-4 to TRBJ2-2; 8 bases fit TRBD2. CDR1 is MRHNA, CDR2 SNTAGT, per germline. The CDR3 has 14 amino acids. Germline trimming cut 8 bases from V and 3 bases from J; bases unmatched to any gene: 5. CDR3 residues: CASREGSDTGELFF. The CDR3 nucleotides are TGTGCCAGCCGGGAGGGGAGCGACACCGGGGAGCTGTTTTTT.

The chain carries TRBV7-9 and TRBJ2-2; D ambiguous. V was clipped by 6 bases and J by 5 bases, with 4 bases between them. The CDR3 runs 11 residues. Germline V gene lookup returns CDR1 SEHNR and CDR2 FQNEAQ (reference sequence). This CDR3 reads CASRSTGELFF. The CDR3, as DNA: TGTGCCAGCAGGAGTACCGGGGAGCTGTTTTTT.

The V call is TRBV19, the J call TRBJ2-3, with 15 bases aligning to TRBD2. Per germline, CDR1 LNHDA and CDR2 SQIVND (reference sequence). The CDR3 is 18 amino acids. The V segment lost 3 bases and the J segment 1 base; nucleotides outside the gene matches: 5. The CDR3 DNA follows: TGTGCCAGTAGTATCGGACTAGCGGGAGGGGCTGGCACAGATACGCAGTATTTT. Translating gives CASSIGLAGGAGTDTQYF.

The chain uses TRBV19 and TRBJ2-1, with D possibly TRBD2 on 7 matching bases. Trimming left V 4 bases short and J 6 bases short, with 28 bases between. The germline gives CDR1 LNHDA, CDR2 SQIVND (reference sequence). The CDR3 has 19 amino acids. The CDR3 loop reads CASSKSVQGEPGTTNEQFF. The CDR3, as DNA: TGTGCCAGTAGTAAATCTGTACAGGGAGAGCCCGGGACTACCAATGAGCAGTTCTTC.

The CDR3 region is CASSFGGASNQPQHF. The CDR3 DNA is TGTGCCAGCAGCTTTGGGGGGGCCAGCAATCAGCCCCAGCATTTT. The chain has TRBV5-4 and TRBJ1-5, with D maybe TRBD1 (6 bases). CDR1 and CDR2 from the germline V gene are SGHNT and YYREEE (reference sequence). V gave up 2 bases and J gave up 1 base, with 10 bases separating them. The length of the CDR3 is 15 residues.

Turning to this clone: The junction differs from germline at one of its ends, possibly a read error. The chain carries TRBV13 and TRBJ2-7; 10 nucleotides line up with TRBD2. Germline V gene lookup returns CDR1 PRHDT and CDR2 FYEKMQ (reference sequence). The length of the CDR3 is 14 residues. CDR3 amino acids: CASSLGLAAHEQYF. CDR3 nucleotides: TGTGCCAGCAGCCTAGGACTAGCGGCCCACGAGCAGTACTTC.

The genes are TRBV10-3 and TRBJ1-1; 9 positions match TRBD1. CDR3 length equals 15 residues. V was pared by 2 bases and J by 2 bases, with 3 bases of the junction left unmatched. Germline V gene lookup returns CDR1 ENHRY and CDR2 SYGVKD. The CDR3 here is CAISEPGQGNTEAFF. In DNA, the CDR3 is TGTGCCATCAGTGAGCCGGGACAGGGTAACACTGAAGCTTTCTTT.

V usage is TRBV4-3 and J usage is TRBJ1-2; perhaps TRBD1 as D (6 bases). The V and J ends lost 4 bases and 3 bases respectively, with 12 bases between them. Germline values: CDR1 LGHNA, CDR2 YSLEER. The CDR3 is 14 residues long. This CDR3 is CASSPNREDYGYTF. CDR3 nucleotides: TGCGCCAGCAGCCCCAACAGGGAAGACTATGGCTACACCTTC.

Here the CDR3 DNA reads TGTGCCAGCAGTTTTTGGGGACAGGGGAGAAACAATGAGCAGTTCTTC. Its translation: CASSFWGQGRNNEQFF. The gene calls are TRBV27 and TRBJ2-1, with 10 bases aligning to TRBD1. With V trimmed by 3 bases and J by 5 bases, 7 bases remained unmatched. The CDR3 spans 16 residues. Germline V gene data show CDR1 as MNHEY and CDR2 as SMNVEV (reference sequence).

Only one count was recorded for this clone. V gene TRBV7-8 combines with J gene TRBJ2-5; TRBD2 matches at 8 bases. The J call may be mistaken, given a closer DNA end match to TRBJ2-7. The germline V gene has CDR1 SGHVS and CDR2 FQNEAQ. The CDR3 extends over 16 amino acids. The CDR3 loop is CASSLARGENSYEQYF. The CDR3 DNA is TGTGCCAGCAGCTTAGCGCGGGGGGAGAATTCCTACGAGCAGTACTTC.

V usage is TRBV13 and J usage is TRBJ2-1, with 10 nucleotides matching TRBD1. Germline trimming cut 5 bases from V and 7 bases from J; bases unmatched to any gene: 8. The CDR3 has 15 amino acids. Germline V gene sequence: CDR1 PRHDT, CDR2 FYEKMQ (reference sequence). CDR3 bases: TGTGCCAGCAGCATACCAGGACAGGGGGGGAATGAGCAGTTCTTC. Translated: CASSIPGQGGNEQFF.

CDR3 bases: TGTGCTAGTGGTTTTGGTACTTGGACTGAAGCTTTCTTT. It is translated as CASGFGTWTEAFF. V usage is TRBV12-5 and J usage is TRBJ1-1; D remains ambiguous. Trimming shortened V by 3 bases and J by 5 bases, and 10 bases separated the two germline ends. The CDR3 contains 13 residues. Germline V lookup: CDR1 LGHNT, CDR2 FRNRAP.